The T cell receptor (beta chain) described here comes from a study of blood T cell repertoires in COVID-19. Using immunoSEQ multiplex PCR, the repertoire was profiled, and TCRdb retains in-frame clones only, with some absent. The sample has tens of thousands of clones, 85% to 90% seen once. Germline assignment: CDR1 SGHVS and CDR2 FQNEAQ. V lost 5 bases to trimming and J lost 1 base, with 14 bases between them. The CDR3 spans 16 residues. This sequence joins TRBV7-8 and TRBJ2-2, with D perhaps matching TRBD1 (6 bases). The TCR sequence derives from a woman aged 70-85 years with acute or convalescent COVID-19. The specimen was peripheral blood. For the CDR3, the DNA is TGTGCCAGCAGCCGAGCAGAAGGGGGGAACACCGGGGAGCTGTTTTTT. It codes for CASSRAEGGNTGELFF.